The 5 T cell receptor beta chains given below trace back to one sample, sequenced in a study of control samples from healthy donors and cancer patients. Some clones are missing from TCRdb's copy, which holds only in-frame ones; the method was immunoSEQ multiplex PCR. The table has 180,000 or so clones, roughly 89% seen once. Sample: blood. The origin of the receptors is a woman in her twenties or thirties in good health.

CDR3 DNA sequence: TGTGCCAGCAGTGACGGGGGGGCCGGCAATGAGCAGTTCTTC. Its translation: CASSDGGAGNEQFF. The chain carries TRBV2 and TRBJ2-1, with 8 bases identical to TRBD2. V shed 3 bases and J 6 bases; nucleotides not matched to a gene: 4. The germline CDR1 and CDR2 sequences are SNHLY and FYNNEI. CDR3 length: 14 residues.

Here the CDR3 reads CASIGTVYGYTF. CDR3 sequence (DNA): TGTGCCAGCATTGGGACAGTATATGGCTACACCTTC. The chain links TRBV28 to TRBJ1-2; 7 bases agree with TRBD1. V dropped 7 bases and J dropped 5; count of bases not matched to a gene: 4. CDR1 is MDHEN and CDR2 is SYDVKM in the germline V gene. This CDR3 has 12 residues.

V gene TRBV6-1 combines with J gene TRBJ1-4, with TRBD1 as a possible D gene (5 bases). This CDR3 is built from 13 residues. Trimming removed 1 base at V and 7 bases at J, with 7 bases between. Per germline, CDR1 MNHNS and CDR2 SASEGT. CDR3 coding DNA: TGTGCCAGCAGTGAAGGGGGCGGTGAAAAACTGTTTTTT. This translates into CASSEGGGEKLFF.

The chain uses TRBV6-5 and TRBJ2-2, with 7 bases lining up with TRBD1. This CDR3 region has 14 residues. V shed 6 bases and J 4 bases; nucleotides not matched to a gene: 5. CDR1 MNHEY and CDR2 SVGAGI come from the germline V gene. The CDR3 nucleotides are TGTGCCAGCAGGGATACAGGGGTCACCGGGGAGCTGTTTTTT. This encodes CASRDTGVTGELFF.

The chain has TRBV7-3 and TRBJ2-7; 8 bases align to TRBD2. The CDR3 loop spans 16 amino acids. The germline V gene encodes CDR1 SGHTA and CDR2 FQGTGA. The junction had 8 bases not matched to a gene; V was cut back by 2 bases and J by 2 bases. DNA of the CDR3: TGTGCCAGCAGCTTAGGGCCGGGAGGGCCGACCTACGAGCAGTACTTC. Translating gives CASSLGPGGPTYEQYF.